Shown below are 4 T cell receptor beta chains from a single sample sequenced in a study of regulatory T cells in long-lasting Graves disease (dated by TCRdb to the early 2020s). The time point label on this specimen signifies: newly diagnosed GD, antithyroid drugs for less than 3 months. RNA was extracted from PBMCs in TRIzol for both TCR sequencing and RNA sequencing. The method was multiplex PCR. This sample was sequenced with an Illumina HiSeq 4000. TCR beta libraries were built with iRepertoire HTBI primers and Arm-PCR amplification of CDR3 regions. Using fastp at Q25 and MiXCR, TCRdb reprocessed the public reads and kept productive beta chains. Every CDR3 protein is listed once, alongside the most common genes and DNA of its rows. This sample is represented by over 300,000 distinct CDR3 sequences; roughly a sixth of them were singletons. 20% to 25% of the sample is in the top ten clones. This sample comprised peripheral blood mononuclear cells (PBMCs), obtained at new diagnosis, from a patient treated with antithyroid drugs. The receptors were sampled from a female donor with Graves disease.

The chain joins TRBV5-5 to TRBJ2-7; TRBD1 or TRBD2 may be the D gene (5 bases each). The germline V and J ends were trimmed by 4 bases and 0 bases, with 14 bases remaining between them. This CDR3 is 15 amino acids long. CDR1 is SGHKS, CDR2 YYEKEE, per germline (reference sequence). The DNA for the CDR3 is TGTGCCAGCAGCCTGGGGGTCGCCCACTCCTACGAGCAGTACTTC. It translates to CASSLGVAHSYEQYF. The full variable domain, rest sourced from reference TRBV5-5 and TRBJ2-7, is DAGVTQSPTHLIKTRGQQVTLRCSPISGHKSVSWYQQVLGQGPQFIFQYYEKEERGRGNFPDRFSARQFPNYSSELNVNALLLGDSALYLCASSLGVAHSYEQYFGPGTRLTVT.

This clonotype came up many times. The genes are TRBV6-5 and TRBJ2-5, with a weak D call TRBD1 (6 bases). There are 14 residues in the CDR3. The germline V and J ends were trimmed by 0 bases and 3 bases, with 8 bases remaining between them. Per the germline V gene, CDR1 is MNHEY and CDR2 is SVGAGI. CDR3 residues: CASSYSNREETQYF. CDR3 DNA: TGTGCCAGCAGTTACTCGAACAGGGAAGAGACCCAGTACTTC.

This clonotype was seen at least ten times. The chain is built from TRBV12-3 or TRBV12-4 and TRBJ2-3, with D perhaps matching TRBD1 (6 bases). CDR3 length: 13 residues. Trimming removed 6 bases from V and 9 bases from J, with 16 bases in between. The CDR3 DNA is TGTGCCAGCAGGATTAACAGGGAAGCGACGCAGTATTTT. Translation: CASRINREATQYF.

This clonotype was detected ten times or more. This chain connects TRBV15 to TRBJ1-5; 9 bases line up with TRBD1. V lost 5 bases and J lost 6; bases outside the gene matches: 8. The V gene's germline CDR1 is LNHNV and CDR2 YYDKDF (reference sequence). CDR3 length: 15 amino acids. CDR3 region: CATSGDRGAGQPQHF. CDR3 nucleotide sequence: TGTGCCACCAGCGGCGACAGGGGGGCTGGTCAGCCCCAGCATTTT.